This TCR beta chain was found in a study of shared clonotypes between healthy human individuals. Overall study context: The composition of the donors was two women and a few men aged 18 to 49.

The germline CDR1 and CDR2 sequences are SEHNR and FQNEAQ (reference sequence). Trimming cost V 0 bases and J 4 bases; bases outside gene matches: 6. The CDR3 spans 17 residues. Profiled with immunoSEQ multiplex PCR; TCRdb holds only in-frame clones, not every one. The sample contains hundreds of thousands of clones, roughly 80% of which appear only once. All of the donors resided in Nashville, Tennessee, and each was a Caucasian adult. The sample consisted of PBMCs. The TCR was taken from a woman between 40 and 50 years old in good health. Some clones in this sample may be carry-over from other donors' samples. V usage is TRBV7-9 and J usage is TRBJ2-3; 11 positions agree with TRBD1. CDR3 DNA: TGTGCCAGCAGCTTAGCACCCCCGGGACAGGGGGCAGATACGCAGTATTTT. Protein product: CASSLAPPGQGADTQYF.